These 4 T cell receptor beta chains were sequenced from one sample in a study of early T cells in non-severe SARS-CoV-2 infection. One entry per CDR3 protein, called by TCRdb with MiXCR from the 5' RACE reads. The repertoire holds nearly 70,000 distinct CDR3 sequences, with approximately 4.5% as singletons. The sample here was whole blood, taken at baseline. These receptors were obtained from an adult who was a healthcare worker with PCR-confirmed SARS-CoV-2 infection or an uninfected control (not recorded which). The donor label of this sample is uncertain.

This clonotype was counted only a few times. This chain links TRBV29-1 with TRBJ1-2, with D perhaps TRBD1 (5 bases). The ends were cut back, 3 bases at V and 8 bases at J, with 13 bases in the middle. Germline V gives CDR1 SQVTM, CDR2 ANQGSEA. The CDR3 runs to 12 residues. Here the CDR3 reads CSVDPDTQGYTF. The DNA of the CDR3 is TGCAGCGTTGACCCGGACACGCAGGGCTACACCTTC.

This clonotype was seen many times. The genes are TRBV5-6 and TRBJ1-6; weak D call: TRBD1 (5 bases). Germline-derived CDR1 and CDR2 are SGHDT and YYEEEE. V gave up 3 bases and J gave up 4 bases, with 8 bases separating them. The CDR3 spans 14 residues. The CDR3 DNA reads as TGTGCCAGCAGCTCTGGACATTATAATTCACCCCTCCACTTT. It encodes CASSSGHYNSPLHF.

This chain uses TRBV20-1 with TRBJ1-2; 7 bases fit TRBD1. Germline CDR1 reads DFQATT; CDR2 reads SNEGSKA (reference sequence). The CDR3 sequence is 12 residues long. J gave up 2 bases and V 5 bases, and 2 bases lay outside the gene matches. The CDR3 reads CSALQGNYGYTF. The CDR3 DNA sequence: TGCAGTGCTTTACAGGGGAACTATGGCTACACCTTC.

This clonotype was seen at least ten times. V gene TRBV4-2 combines with J gene TRBJ1-2; D possibly corresponds to TRBD1 (6 bases). Germline CDR1 is LGHNA and CDR2 is YNFKEQ. Trimming removed 0 bases at V and 2 bases at J, with 13 bases between. The CDR3 length is 16 residues. The CDR3 reads CASSQDLGAVNYGYTF. The CDR3 DNA sequence: TGTGCCAGCAGCCAAGATCTGGGGGCAGTCAACTATGGCTACACCTTC.